This paragraph reports one TCR beta chain. Its antigen has not been determined. Per-base qualities were not stored, and no clone one base away is much larger. This sample is part of a study of sequential checkpoint blockade in melanoma (dated by TCRdb to the late 2010s). Describing the broader study: Using 1:1 randomization, the trial assigned patients either to first-line nivolumab followed by ipilimumab (arm A) or to ipilimumab followed by nivolumab (arm B). Maintenance nivolumab came after both trial sequences.

TCRbeta CDR3 regions were immunosequenced from genomic DNA with the immunoSEQ Assay. Before high-throughput sequencing, the genomic DNA was amplified using bias-controlled multiplex PCR. Concerning the study's data processing: To quantify the absolute abundance of each unique TCRbeta CDR3 region, the sequences were collapsed and filtered. Clonality was defined as 1 minus Pielou's evenness and was calculated using productive rearrangements only. A previously published method was used to identify clones whose frequencies were significantly greater in on-treatment samples than in baseline samples. TCRdb mirrors the immuneACCESS table, restricted to in-frame sequences. Some clones are absent from its copies; in checked studies, under half trace to an unresolved V gene, and the reason for the others is unknown. The V and J calls and clone size were taken over from that table, and D and trimming were inferred from the DNA. For this sample there are around 26,000 clones; roughly 81% appear just once. The ten largest clones represent about a fifth of the sample.

CDR1 and CDR2, looked up from the germline V gene, are MNHEY and SVGAGI. Compared with germline, V lacks 6 bases and J lacks 8 bases; bases without a gene match: 13. The CDR3 contains 15 residues, cysteine and phenylalanine counted. Only the CDR3 DNA stays, 45 bases, in frame from base 1. Per the publication, the treatment or condition label means: randomized to nivolumab then ipilimumab (arm A) or the reverse (arm B). None of the trial patients had been given prior DNA-damaging chemotherapy. Live CD3+CD8+ cells negative for CD19 and CD56 were sorted from thawed PBMCs on a FACS Aria II flow cytometer. CheckMate 064, a randomized, open-label phase II trial of sequential checkpoint blockade, was the source of the samples, all of which came from patients with melanoma. Peripheral blood mononuclear cells were obtained through leukapheresis, purified using Ficoll-Paque, and frozen in human serum containing about 10% DMSO. Immediately after sorting, the purity of the sorted blood CD3+CD8+ cells was confirmed to be >98%, and DNA was then extracted.

Broader findings and caveats from the paper: The response-prediction model combining TCR metrics and mutation burden needs validation in larger, independent patient cohorts.

The sequence was obtained from a human donor with melanoma. Specimen: CD8+ T cells sorted from blood (inferred from file names), collected from a patient given nivolumab and ipilimumab in sequence. Rearrangement joined TRBV6-5 to TRBJ1-2, and 9 junctional nucleotides match TRBD1. Here is the DNA: TGTGCCAGCAGCACCCCGGGACAGGGACCGCGAGGCTACACCTTC. It encodes CASSTPGQGPRGYTF.